This T cell receptor beta chain was profiled in a study of blood T cells in healthy people across ages. Broader study findings: Estimates of diversity drawn from one million T cells were considered underestimates.

Together with a sample-barcoded 5' primer, a J-beta primer mix was included in a second PCR lasting roughly 6 to 12 cycles. At least 2.5 million CDR3-containing paired-end reads were obtained per sample. Via MiXCR, TCRdb re-called the 5' RACE reads, giving one row per CDR3 protein. This sample has some 1.5 million distinct CDR3 sequences, with about 30% found just once. The study recruited healthy Caucasian donors from Russia who were aged about 6 to 90. Per sample, at least 6 micrograms of total RNA were extracted. Comments on this clonotype: Its target is unknown.

Trimming removed 6 bases from V and 2 bases from J, with 12 bases in between. The germline V gene has CDR1 DFQATT and CDR2 SNEGSKA (reference sequence). The CDR3 loop spans 13 amino acids. The receptor's source is a woman between 25 and 40 years old in good health. V usage is TRBV20-1 and J usage is TRBJ2-3; maybe TRBD2 (5 bases). Material for sequencing was blood. The CDR3 DNA reads as TGCAGTGCCCGAGGACTTATCACAGATACGCAGTATTTT. Translating gives CSARGLITDTQYF.